These 20 T cell receptor beta chains were all obtained from the same sample, sequenced in a study of CD8 T cells in ankylosing spondylitis. General study results and limits: Ankylosing spondylitis blood appeared to be characterized by a TCR beta motif of several highly homologous variants.

Their antigens remain unidentified. TCRdb reanalysed the 5' RACE reads using MiXCR and keeps one entry per CDR3 protein. The table includes roughly 440,000 distinct CDR3 sequences, approximately 17% detected once. Sequencing was carried out using blood, either unsorted or a sorted T cell fraction (not recorded which). All receptors come from a male donor with ankylosing spondylitis.

J is TRBJ1-1 and V is TRBV27; D uncertain. Germline V gene data show CDR1 as MNHEY and CDR2 as SMNVEV (reference sequence). The CDR3 has 14 amino acids. With 3 bases removed from V and 1 base from J, the gap between germline ends came to 9 bases. The CDR3 nucleotides are TGTGCCAGCAGTTTCACGCCCGCGAACACTGAAGCTTTCTTT. Its protein is CASSFTPANTEAFF.

Only a few counts were recorded for this clonotype. CDR3 sequence reads: CASSLARGTGELFF. CDR3 DNA sequence: TGTGCCAGCAGCTTGGCCCGAGGCACCGGGGAGCTGTTTTTT. The chain has TRBV7-6 and TRBJ2-2; no clear D gene. The V gene lost 3 bases and the J gene lost 4 bases, with 9 bases spanning the gap. From germline, CDR1 is SGHVS and CDR2 FNYEAQ. The CDR3 extends over 14 amino acids.

The chain has TRBV18 and TRBJ2-1, with TRBD1 matching over 10 bases. J was trimmed by 5 bases and V by 3 bases; bases with no gene match: 4. Germline-derived CDR1 and CDR2 are KGHSH and LQKENI. The CDR3 is made up of 15 amino acids. The CDR3 coding sequence is TGTGCCAGCTCACCTCCAGGGACAGGGGACAATGAGCAGTTCTTC. This gives the protein CASSPPGTGDNEQFF.

The chain employs TRBV20-1 and TRBJ2-5; 11 bases match TRBD2. Germline V gene sequence: CDR1 DFQATT, CDR2 SNEGSKA (reference sequence). CDR3 length: 14 amino acids. Trimming removed 6 bases from V and 1 base from J; junction bases left unmatched: 4. The DNA of the CDR3 is TGCAGTGCCCAAGGGACTAGCGGCCAAGAGACCCAGTACTTC. Translated: CSAQGTSGQETQYF.

The V call is TRBV20-1, the J call TRBJ1-2; no firm D call. Looked up from germline, CDR1 is DFQATT and CDR2 is SNEGSKA (reference sequence). This CDR3 is built from 13 residues. Trimming cost V 1 base and J 6 bases, with 12 bases left between them. CDR3 nucleotides: TGCAGTGCTAGAGCGCAGCGCCAGAATGGCTACACCTTC. This gives the protein CSARAQRQNGYTF.

This rearrangement joins TRBV12-3 or TRBV12-4 to TRBJ2-5; D remains unclear. The V and J ends lost 2 bases and 4 bases respectively, with 17 bases between them. The CDR3 is 16 amino acids. CDR3 sequence (DNA): TGTGCCAGCAGTTTATTCCCCCCCCCTCAGCCAGAGACCCAGTACTTC. Amino acid sequence: CASSLFPPPQPETQYF.

The chain combines TRBV20-1 with TRBJ2-3; TRBD2 is a possible D gene (5 bases). Germline V gene lookup returns CDR1 DFQATT and CDR2 SNEGSKA (reference sequence). The CDR3 covers 15 residues. Trimming took 0 bases from V and 6 from J, leaving 16 bases between them. The CDR3 sequence: CSARDRERGGDTQYF. The CDR3 nucleotides are TGCAGTGCTAGAGATCGGGAACGGGGTGGCGATACGCAGTATTTT.

This clonotype has just a few counts. The CDR3 DNA sequence: TGTGCCTGGAGGTTCACAGGGGTTAGCTACGAGCAGTACTTC. Translation: CAWRFTGVSYEQYF. The chain is built from TRBV30 and TRBJ2-7; 7 bases agree with TRBD1. The J segment lost 3 bases and the V segment lost 3 bases, leaving 8 bases of the junction unmatched. Germline values: CDR1 GTSNPN, CDR2 SVGIG (reference sequence). The CDR3 length is 14 residues.

In its sample, this clonotype was seen a few times. This sequence joins TRBV20-1 and TRBJ2-1; 8 nucleotides align to TRBD1. The CDR3 runs to 13 residues. CDR1 DFQATT and CDR2 SNEGSKA come from the germline V gene (reference sequence). Trimming took 6 bases from V and 4 from J; bases not matched to a gene: 5. The CDR3 DNA is TGCAGTGCGAGGGACAGGAGGTACAATGAGCAGTTCTTC. Its protein is CSARDRRYNEQFF.

The table lists this clonotype with a few counts. This rearrangement joins TRBV20-1 to TRBJ1-4; D is possibly TRBD1 (6 bases). Trimming pared 8 bases from V and 7 bases from J, leaving 17 bases between. The CDR3 loop spans 13 amino acids. Germline loops: CDR1 DFQATT, CDR2 SNEGSKA (reference sequence). CDR3 nucleotides: TGCAGTCCAGTGGACAGAACCACTGAAAAACTGTTTTTT. Translated: CSPVDRTTEKLFF.

This clonotype was detected only a few times. The chain recombines TRBV10-3 with TRBJ2-7; perhaps D is TRBD1 or TRBD2 (5 bases each). This CDR3 has 13 amino acids. V was trimmed by 6 bases and J by 2 bases, leaving 11 bases between them. CDR1 and CDR2 from the germline V gene are ENHRY and SYGVKD. CDR3 region: CAIRGTGTYEQYF. For the CDR3, the DNA is TGTGCCATCAGGGGGACCGGGACCTACGAGCAGTACTTC.

This clonotype occurred a few times. V usage is TRBV20-1 and J usage is TRBJ2-6; maybe TRBD1 (6 bases). The V end lost 3 bases, the J end lost 4 bases, and 7 bases lay between the germline ends. Germline V gene lookup returns CDR1 DFQATT and CDR2 SNEGSKA (reference sequence). This CDR3 spans 13 amino acids. The CDR3 region is CSASGQGANVLTF. The CDR3 nucleotides read TGCAGTGCTAGCGGACAGGGGGCCAACGTCCTGACTTTC.

This clonotype was seen a handful of times. The rearrangement uses TRBV6-1 and TRBJ1-5, with D tentatively TRBD1 (5 bases). The germline gives CDR1 MNHNS, CDR2 SASEGT. The ends were cut back, 4 bases at V and 0 bases at J, with 10 bases in the middle. This CDR3 is built from 15 residues. The CDR3 region has the DNA TGTGCCAGCAGTGTCGCAGGGTTTAGCAATCAGCCCCAGCATTTT. Its translation: CASSVAGFSNQPQHF.

This clonotype was picked up one time. The chain is built from TRBV2 and TRBJ1-1; 8 nucleotides line up with TRBD1. This CDR3 is built from 15 residues. V lost 4 bases, J lost 1 base, and 5 bases stayed unmatched. The V gene's germline CDR1 is SNHLY and CDR2 FYNNEI. In DNA, the CDR3 is TGTGCCAGCAGTGTTTTGGGGACAGGGAACACTGAAGCTTTCTTT. This encodes CASSVLGTGNTEAFF.

This clonotype turned up a few times. The chain uses TRBV5-1 and TRBJ2-4; D possibly corresponds to TRBD1 (5 bases). The CDR3 has 14 amino acids. Germline V gene lookup returns CDR1 SGHRS and CDR2 YFSETQ. The V and J ends lost 5 bases and 0 bases respectively, with 9 bases between them. CDR3 amino acids: CASRLGVAKNIQYF. As DNA, the CDR3 is TGCGCCAGCAGGCTAGGGGTAGCCAAAAACATTCAGTACTTC.

This clonotype was seen a few times. V is TRBV20-1 and J is TRBJ2-1; 7 nucleotides agree with TRBD2. CDR3 size: 13 residues. Germline V gene sequence: CDR1 DFQATT, CDR2 SNEGSKA (reference sequence). This chain's CDR3 is CRGPGGSYNEQFF. CDR3 sequence (DNA): TGCAGGGGGCCGGGCGGGAGCTACAATGAGCAGTTCTTC.

This chain joins TRBV12-3 or TRBV12-4 and TRBJ2-5; 14 nucleotides match TRBD2. J lost 1 base, V lost 6 bases, and 10 bases had no gene match. The CDR3 consists of 18 residues. CDR3 residues: CASSHGTSGRGGQETQYF. CDR3 DNA: TGTGCCAGCAGCCACGGGACTAGCGGGAGAGGAGGCCAAGAGACCCAGTACTTC.

This clonotype was seen only once. The rearrangement uses TRBV12-3 or TRBV12-4 and TRBJ1-3; 8 bases align to TRBD1. The ends lost 6 bases at V and 0 bases at J; junction bases unmatched: 1. This CDR3 spans 14 amino acids. The CDR3 coding sequence is TGTGCCAGCAGAGACAGGGGCTCTGGAAACACCATATATTTT. The encoded protein is CASRDRGSGNTIYF.

The V call is TRBV6-2 or TRBV6-3, the J call TRBJ1-1; D may be TRBD1 (6 bases). The V end was cut by 8 bases, the J end by 1 base, with 11 bases between. The CDR3 spans 13 residues. Germline V CDR1 and CDR2: MNHEY, SVGEGT. The CDR3: CASRTVKNTEAFF. CDR3 DNA sequence: TGTGCCAGCCGGACAGTAAAGAACACTGAAGCTTTCTTT.

This clonotype was observed a few times. The rearrangement links TRBV5-1 to TRBJ1-1, with 7 bases lining up with TRBD1. The junction had 7 bases not matched to a gene; V was cut back by 4 bases and J by 1 base. Germline lookup yields CDR1 SGHRS and CDR2 YFSETQ. This CDR3 contains 15 residues. CDR3 residues: CASSPRDRQNTEAFF. The CDR3 DNA sequence: TGCGCCAGCAGCCCTAGGGACAGACAGAACACTGAAGCTTTCTTT.